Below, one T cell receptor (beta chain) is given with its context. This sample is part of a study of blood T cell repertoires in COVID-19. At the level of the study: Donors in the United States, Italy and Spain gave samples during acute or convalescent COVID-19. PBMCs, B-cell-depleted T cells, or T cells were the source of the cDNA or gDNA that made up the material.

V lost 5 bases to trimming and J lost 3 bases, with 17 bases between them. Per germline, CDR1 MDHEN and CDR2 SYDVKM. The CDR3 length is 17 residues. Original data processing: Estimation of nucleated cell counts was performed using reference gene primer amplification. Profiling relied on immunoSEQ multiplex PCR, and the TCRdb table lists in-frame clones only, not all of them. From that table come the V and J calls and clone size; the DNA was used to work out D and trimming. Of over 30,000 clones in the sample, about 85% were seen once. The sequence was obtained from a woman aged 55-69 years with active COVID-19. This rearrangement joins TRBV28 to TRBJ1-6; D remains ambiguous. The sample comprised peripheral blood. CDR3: CASSPEVLEYYNSPLHF. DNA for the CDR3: TGTGCCAGCAGTCCCGAGGTCCTAGAGTACTATAATTCACCCCTCCACTTT.